One sample yielded the 28 T cell receptor beta chains listed below, sequenced in a study of PD-1 blockade in classical Hodgkin lymphoma. The time point: newly diagnosed, previously untreated cHL patient sample. The CD4+ T cells used were purified from thawed PBMCs through magnetic negative selection. Data came from immunoSEQ multiplex PCR; TCRdb stores just in-frame clones and leaves some out. The repertoire holds under 40,000 clones, with about nine tenths as singletons. Sequencing input: CD4+ T cells from blood. These receptors were taken from a human donor with classical Hodgkin lymphoma.

The chain links TRBV5-4 to TRBJ2-5, with D perhaps matching TRBD1 or TRBD2 (6 bases each). Trimming stripped 7 bases from V and 4 bases from J, with 14 bases between. Germline V CDR1 and CDR2: SGHNT, YYREEE (reference sequence). This CDR3 has 13 amino acids. CDR3 DNA: TGTGCCAGCGGCTCCGGGGGCGGAGAGACCCAGTACTTC. As protein: CASGSGGGETQYF.

The chain uses TRBV19 and TRBJ1-1, with 10 bases fitting TRBD1. CDR1 LNHDA and CDR2 SQIVND come from the germline V gene (reference sequence). The CDR3 sequence is 17 residues long. With 5 bases clipped from V and 5 bases from J, the junction kept 14 bases outside the gene matches. The CDR3 loop reads CASSPRDRGSGRTEAFF. DNA for the CDR3: TGTGCCAGTAGTCCCCGGGACAGGGGATCCGGTCGGACTGAAGCTTTCTTT.

J is TRBJ2-7 and V is TRBV7-6, with TRBD1 identical over 7 bases. This CDR3 contains 13 residues. V shed 4 bases, J shed 7 bases, and the junction held 7 bases outside the gene matches. Germline values: CDR1 SGHVS, CDR2 FNYEAQ. The CDR3 DNA reads as TGTGCCAGCAGCTCCTACAGGGGATGGGAGCAGTACTTC. Translated: CASSSYRGWEQYF. Drawing the rest from reference TRBV7-6 and TRBJ2-7, the complete variable domain is GAGVSQSPRYKVTKRGQDVALRCDPISGHVSLYWYRQALGQGPEFLTYFNYEAQQDKSGLPNDRFSAERPEGSISTLTIQRTEQRDSAMYRCASSSYRGWEQYFGPGTRLTVT.

This clone was observed once. The rearrangement uses TRBV5-1 and TRBJ2-1; possibly TRBD2 for D (5 bases). In germline, CDR1 is SGHRS, CDR2 YFSETQ. This CDR3 comprises 14 residues. The V end was cut by 4 bases, the J end by 4 bases, with 12 bases between. The CDR3 region is CASSLGGGYNEQFF. CDR3 sequence (DNA): TGCGCCAGCAGCCTTGGAGGAGGATACAATGAGCAGTTCTTC. Filled out from reference TRBV5-1 and TRBJ2-1, the complete variable domain reads KAGVTQTPRYLIKTRGQQVTLSCSPISGHRSVSWYQQTPGQGLQFLFEYFSETQRNKGNFPGRFSGRQFSNSRSEMNVSTLELGDSALYLCASSLGGGYNEQFFGPGTRLTVL.

This clone was seen a single time. This rearrangement joins TRBV5-1 to TRBJ2-2, with 11 bases that match TRBD1. CDR3 length: 19 amino acids. Germline V gene data show CDR1 as SGHRS and CDR2 as YFSETQ. J lost 2 bases, V lost 4 bases, and 13 bases had no gene match. The CDR3 DNA reads as TGCGCCAGCAGCATTGCGGGACAGGGGGTAGGAGGTAACACCGGGGAGCTGTTTTTT. Its protein is CASSIAGQGVGGNTGELFF.

The chain has TRBV27 and TRBJ2-2, with D perhaps being TRBD1 or TRBD2 (6 bases each). CDR1 and CDR2 (germline): MNHEY, SMNVEV (reference sequence). CDR3 length: 16 amino acids. Trimming removed 7 bases at V and 0 bases at J, with 15 bases between. CDR3 nucleotides: TGTGCCAGCAAGAGGAGGGGGGATCCGAACACCGGGGAGCTGTTTTTT. It codes for CASKRRGDPNTGELFF.

This clone appeared a few times. This chain uses TRBV5-4 with TRBJ1-2; the D is unclear. Trimming took 0 bases from V and 3 from J, leaving 9 bases between them. The CDR3 spans 14 residues. Germline CDR1 is SGHNT and CDR2 is YYREEE (reference sequence). The CDR3 nucleotides are TGTGCCAGCAGCTTGGCACACGAATACTATGGCTACACCTTC. Its translation is CASSLAHEYYGYTF.

The chain couples TRBV7-2 to TRBJ2-3, with a weak D call TRBD2 (7 bases). Trimming took off 5 bases at V and 3 bases at J, with 15 bases between the two ends. The CDR3 extends over 15 amino acids. CDR1 and CDR2 (germline): SGHTA, FQGNSA. In nucleotides, the CDR3 is TGTGCCAGCAGCCCGGGGGGCCTACCAACAGATACGCAGTATTTT. Protein sequence: CASSPGGLPTDTQYF.

This chain links TRBV27 with TRBJ2-7; D remains ambiguous. Germline V gene lookup returns CDR1 MNHEY and CDR2 SMNVEV (reference sequence). The CDR3 sequence is 14 residues long. V was pared by 3 bases and J by 5 bases, with 14 bases between. CDR3 DNA: TGTGCCAGCAGTTTCCGGGCCGGGTTCCACGAGCAGTACTTC. It translates to CASSFRAGFHEQYF.

The chain has TRBV19 and TRBJ1-2; 7 bases are a match to TRBD1. There are 13 residues in the CDR3. The J segment lost 2 bases and the V segment lost 7 bases, leaving 4 bases of the junction unmatched. The germline gives CDR1 LNHDA, CDR2 SQIVND (reference sequence). The CDR3 region is CASNRGQNYGYTF. As DNA, the CDR3 is TGTGCCAGTAATCGGGGACAGAACTATGGCTACACCTTC.

The chain recombines TRBV2 with TRBJ1-5, with D perhaps matching TRBD1 (5 bases). Trimming took off 7 bases at V and 5 bases at J, with 15 bases between the two ends. Germline CDR1 is SNHLY and CDR2 is FYNNEI. CDR3 length: 14 amino acids. The CDR3 spells CASKGSPLDQPQHF. As DNA, the CDR3 is TGTGCCAGCAAGGGGTCCCCATTAGATCAGCCCCAGCATTTT.

V is TRBV10-3 and J is TRBJ1-2; D is possibly TRBD1 (5 bases). The V end lost 4 bases, the J end lost 6 bases, and 12 bases lay between the germline ends. CDR3 length: 13 amino acids. The V gene's germline CDR1 is ENHRY and CDR2 SYGVKD. CDR3 region: CAISVRGEDGYTF. The CDR3 bases are TGTGCCATCAGTGTTCGGGGGGAGGATGGCTACACCTTC.

V is TRBV6-6 and J is TRBJ2-1; 8 bases are a match to TRBD2. Germline V gene data show CDR1 as MNHNY and CDR2 as SVGAGI (reference sequence). The V gene end was trimmed by 5 bases and the J gene end by 0 bases; junction bases not matched to a gene: 6. The length of the CDR3 is 16 residues. The CDR3 here is CASSRAAGGSYNEQFF. The DNA of the CDR3 is TGTGCCAGCAGTCGAGCGGCGGGAGGCTCCTACAATGAGCAGTTCTTC.

This clone has only a few counts. The chain uses TRBV28 and TRBJ2-7; D is possibly TRBD1 or TRBD2 (5 bases each). This CDR3 is built from 11 residues. The germline gives CDR1 MDHEN, CDR2 SYDVKM. The ends were cut back, 7 bases at V and 11 bases at J, with 15 bases in the middle. The CDR3 bases are TGTGCCAGCACCGAATCGGGACGAAAGTACTTC. Translated: CASTESGRKYF.

The chain is built from TRBV5-1 and TRBJ1-1; no clear D gene. There are 13 residues in the CDR3. Germline-derived CDR1 and CDR2 are SGHRS and YFSETQ. Trimming removed 4 bases from V and 0 bases from J, with 7 bases in between. The CDR3 DNA sequence: TGCGCCAGCAGCGGACGCTTGAACACTGAAGCTTTCTTT. As protein: CASSGRLNTEAFF.

The rearrangement links TRBV9 to TRBJ2-4, with D possibly matching TRBD2 (6 bases). CDR1 SGDLS and CDR2 YYNGEE come from the germline V gene. There are 12 residues in the CDR3. Trimming removed 5 bases from V and 8 bases from J, with 11 bases in between. The CDR3 is CASSRERDIQYF. The CDR3 DNA is TGTGCCAGCAGTCGGGAGAGGGACATTCAGTACTTC.

This clone was seen once. No DNA is shown, since the ends of the CDR3 on it are uncertain; the CDR3 is the one TCRdb lists. The genes are TRBV9 and TRBJ2-7; the D call in the table, TRBD2, was not verified against the DNA. The CDR3 is 13 residues long, counting both termini. Germline CDR1 reads SGDLS; CDR2 reads YYNGEE. The CDR3 loop reads CASSVGPGGEQYV.

The chain links TRBV6-1 to TRBJ2-1; D gene unclear. Germline V lookup: CDR1 MNHNS, CDR2 SASEGT. The CDR3 totals 17 residues. Between the trimmed V and J ends, which lost 4 bases and 0 bases, there was a span of 16 bases. Here the CDR3 reads CASSVLPTVLSYNEQFF. The CDR3 DNA is TGTGCCAGCAGTGTACTCCCGACCGTTCTCTCCTACAATGAGCAGTTCTTC.

Only one count was recorded for this clone. The rearrangement uses TRBV5-6 and TRBJ2-7; either TRBD1 or TRBD2 may supply D (5 bases each). From germline, CDR1 is SGHDT and CDR2 YYEEEE. Trimming stripped 0 bases from V and 4 bases from J, with 11 bases between. The CDR3 totals 14 residues. The CDR3 nucleotides are TGTGCCAGCAGCTTGGGGGGACGTAAGTACGAGCAGTACTTC. Its translation is CASSLGGRKYEQYF.

This chain connects TRBV6-4 to TRBJ2-7; tentative D call: TRBD1 (6 bases). Germline CDR1 MRHNA, CDR2 SNTAGT. CDR3 size: 17 residues. V lost 3 bases and J 2 bases, leaving 20 bases between the germline ends. CDR3 in amino acids: CASSETGLVGITYEQYF. CDR3 nucleotides: TGTGCCAGCAGTGAGACAGGACTGGTGGGGATTACCTACGAGCAGTACTTC.

The chain employs TRBV10-1 and TRBJ1-5, with no clear D. There are 13 residues in the CDR3. V lost 2 bases, J lost 4 bases, and 6 bases lay in between. CDR1 is WNHNN and CDR2 is SYGVQD in the germline V gene (reference sequence). The DNA of the CDR3 is TGCGCCAGCAGTGAGACAGTTAATCAGCCCCAGCATTTT. Translating it yields CASSETVNQPQHF.

The genes are TRBV5-4 and TRBJ2-5, with 7 bases matching TRBD2. J was trimmed by 5 bases and V by 3 bases; bases with no gene match: 7. This CDR3 region has 14 residues. Germline V lookup: CDR1 SGHNT, CDR2 YYREEE (reference sequence). The CDR3 is CASSSPGGTETQYF. CDR3 coding DNA: TGTGCCAGCAGCTCACCGGGGGGTACGGAGACCCAGTACTTC. The entire variable domain, with the rest obtained from reference TRBV5-4 and TRBJ2-5, is as follows: ETGVTQSPTHLIKTRGQQVTLRCSSQSGHNTVSWYQQALGQGPQFIFQYYREEENGRGNFPPRFSGLQFPNYSSELNVNALELDDSALYLCASSSPGGTETQYFGPGTRLLVL.

This clone has only a few counts. The genes are TRBV13 and TRBJ1-2; D unresolved. With 0 bases removed from V and 7 bases from J, the gap between germline ends came to 12 bases. CDR1 is PRHDT and CDR2 is FYEKMQ in the germline V gene (reference sequence). The length of the CDR3 is 14 residues. The CDR3 region is CASSLGQPIGGYTF. CDR3 DNA sequence: TGTGCCAGCAGCTTAGGTCAGCCGATTGGTGGCTACACCTTC. Combining the CDR3 with reference TRBV13 and TRBJ1-2 gives the whole variable domain AAGVIQSPRHLIKEKRETATLKCYPIPRHDTVYWYQQGPGQDPQFLISFYEKMQSDKGSIPDRFSAQQFSDYHSELNMSSLELGDSALYFCASSLGQPIGGYTFGSGTRLTVV.

This clone showed up just once. The J gene is TRBJ2-3, the V gene TRBV5-1, with D tentatively TRBD2 (6 bases). V lost 4 bases and J 2 bases, leaving 14 bases between the germline ends. Germline V CDR1 and CDR2: SGHRS, YFSETQ. The CDR3 is 15 residues long. The CDR3 loop is CASSLGRGYTDTQYF. The CDR3 coding sequence is TGCGCCAGCAGCCTCGGGCGGGGATACACAGATACGCAGTATTTT.

The rearrangement joins TRBV28 to TRBJ2-3; 10 positions agree with TRBD1. The junction had 4 bases not matched to a gene; V was cut back by 4 bases and J by 3 bases. Germline loops: CDR1 MDHEN, CDR2 SYDVKM. This CDR3 is built from 15 residues. CDR3 bases: TGTGCCAGCAGTTCTCCGGGACAGGGGACAGATACGCAGTATTTT. Amino acids: CASSSPGQGTDTQYF.

The chain employs TRBV29-1 and TRBJ2-3; tentatively, D is TRBD1 or TRBD2 (5 bases each). This CDR3 comprises 14 residues. Germline lookup yields CDR1 SQVTM and CDR2 ANQGSEA. Trimming took off 1 base at V and 4 bases at J, with 12 bases between the two ends. In DNA, the CDR3 is TGCAGCGTTGAAGGTCTTGTGGGGGCAGATACGCAGTATTTT. Translating it yields CSVEGLVGADTQYF.

The rearrangement links TRBV5-8 to TRBJ2-3; no definite D call. The CDR3 is made up of 16 amino acids. CDR1 is SGHTS, CDR2 YDEGEE, per germline. Trimming took off 0 bases at V and 1 base at J, with 12 bases between the two ends. The CDR3 here is CASSLGTGEGTDTQYF. DNA for the CDR3: TGTGCCAGCAGCTTGGGGACCGGCGAGGGCACAGATACGCAGTATTTT.

This chain joins TRBV28 and TRBJ2-7, with D possibly matching TRBD1 (5 bases). The germline gives CDR1 MDHEN, CDR2 SYDVKM. Between the trimmed V and J ends, which lost 2 bases and 4 bases, there was a span of 15 bases. This CDR3 is built from 15 residues. DNA of the CDR3: TGTGCCAGCAGTTTACGGGTCAGGGTATGGTACGAGCAGTACTTC. It specifies CASSLRVRVWYEQYF.